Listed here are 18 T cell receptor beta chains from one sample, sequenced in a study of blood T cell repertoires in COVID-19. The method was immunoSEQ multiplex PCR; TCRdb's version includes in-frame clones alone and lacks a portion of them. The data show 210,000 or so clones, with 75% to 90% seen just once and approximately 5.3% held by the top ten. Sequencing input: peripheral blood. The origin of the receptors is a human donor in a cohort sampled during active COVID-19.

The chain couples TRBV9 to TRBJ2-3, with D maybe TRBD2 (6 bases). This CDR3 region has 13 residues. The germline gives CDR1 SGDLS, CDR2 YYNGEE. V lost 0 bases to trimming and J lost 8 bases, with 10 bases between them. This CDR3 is CASSVGLEGTQYF. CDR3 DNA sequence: TGTGCCAGCAGCGTAGGACTAGAGGGTACGCAGTATTTT.

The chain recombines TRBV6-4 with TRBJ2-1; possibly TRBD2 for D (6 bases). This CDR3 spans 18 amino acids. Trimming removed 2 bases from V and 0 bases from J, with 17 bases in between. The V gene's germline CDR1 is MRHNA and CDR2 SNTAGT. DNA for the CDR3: TGTGCCAGCAGTGACCTCCTGAGTCTAGCGCCCTCCTACAATGAGCAGTTCTTC. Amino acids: CASSDLLSLAPSYNEQFF.

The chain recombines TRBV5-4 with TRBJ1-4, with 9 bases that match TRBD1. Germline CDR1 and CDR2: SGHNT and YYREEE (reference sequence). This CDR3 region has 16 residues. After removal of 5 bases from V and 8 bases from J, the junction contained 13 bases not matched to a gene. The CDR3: CASRLNPGTGSEKLFF. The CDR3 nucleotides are TGTGCCAGCAGACTAAACCCCGGGACAGGGAGCGAAAAACTGTTTTTT.

The CDR3 loop is CAWRPTGLVNEQFF. The CDR3 nucleotides are TGTGCCTGGAGACCCACCGGACTAGTAAATGAGCAGTTCTTC. V usage is TRBV30 and J usage is TRBJ2-1; 7 nucleotides line up with TRBD2. This CDR3 has 14 amino acids. CDR1 and CDR2 (germline): GTSNPN, SVGIG (reference sequence). V shed 3 bases and J 7 bases; nucleotides not matched to a gene: 9.

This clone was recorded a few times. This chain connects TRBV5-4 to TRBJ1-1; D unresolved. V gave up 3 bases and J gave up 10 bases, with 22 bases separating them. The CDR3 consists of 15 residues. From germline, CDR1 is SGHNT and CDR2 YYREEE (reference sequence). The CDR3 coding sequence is TGTGCCAGCAGCTCAAAAACCGGGCCTCGAGCGGCAGCTTTCTTT. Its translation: CASSSKTGPRAAAFF.

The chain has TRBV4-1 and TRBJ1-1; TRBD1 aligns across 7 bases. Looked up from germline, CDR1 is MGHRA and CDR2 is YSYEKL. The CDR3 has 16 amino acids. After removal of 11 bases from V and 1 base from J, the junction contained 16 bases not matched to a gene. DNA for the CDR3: TGCGCCGGCCCCTGGGACAGACACCGATCGAACACTGAAGCTTTCTTT. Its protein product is CAGPWDRHRSNTEAFF.

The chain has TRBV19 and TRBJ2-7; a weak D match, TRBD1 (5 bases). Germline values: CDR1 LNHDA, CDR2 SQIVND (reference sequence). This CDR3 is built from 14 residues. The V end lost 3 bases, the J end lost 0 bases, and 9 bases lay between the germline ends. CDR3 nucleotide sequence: TGTGCCAGTAGTATTCACAGGTTCTCCTACGAGCAGTACTTC. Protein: CASSIHRFSYEQYF.

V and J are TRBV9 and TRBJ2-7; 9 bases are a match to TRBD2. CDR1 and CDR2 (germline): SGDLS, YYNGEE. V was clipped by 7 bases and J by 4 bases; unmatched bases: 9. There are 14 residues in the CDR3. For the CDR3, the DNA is TGTGCCAGCTCCCCAGCAGCGGGAGGTTACGAGCAGTACTTC. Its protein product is CASSPAAGGYEQYF.

The CDR3 loop reads CASSLRDRSGGYTF. CDR3 in DNA: TGTGCCAGCAGTTTGCGGGACAGATCGGGGGGCTACACCTTC. The J gene is TRBJ1-2, the V gene TRBV28; the match to TRBD1 covers 7 bases. From germline, CDR1 is MDHEN and CDR2 SYDVKM. The CDR3 is made up of 14 amino acids. Trimming cost V 3 bases and J 8 bases; bases outside gene matches: 9.

CDR3 coding DNA: TGTGCCAGTAGTATAGGACAGGGGGAGGCTGAAGCTTTCTTT. It yields the protein CASSIGQGEAEAFF. The gene calls are TRBV19 and TRBJ1-1; 9 bases match TRBD1. The CDR3 sequence is 14 residues long. Germline CDR1 reads LNHDA; CDR2 reads SQIVND (reference sequence). V dropped 1 base and J dropped 6; count of bases not matched to a gene: 3.

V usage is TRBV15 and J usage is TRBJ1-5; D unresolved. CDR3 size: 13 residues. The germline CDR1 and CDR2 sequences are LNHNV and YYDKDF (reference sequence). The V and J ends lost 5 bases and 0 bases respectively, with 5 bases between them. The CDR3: CATSVSSNQPQHF. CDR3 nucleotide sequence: TGTGCCACCAGCGTTAGTAGCAATCAGCCCCAGCATTTT.

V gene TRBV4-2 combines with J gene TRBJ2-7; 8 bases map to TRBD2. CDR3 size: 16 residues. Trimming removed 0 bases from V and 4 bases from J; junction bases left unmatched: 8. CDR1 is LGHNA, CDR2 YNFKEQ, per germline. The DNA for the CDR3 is TGTGCCAGCAGCCAAGAGGTAGCGGGATATCCTTACGAGCAGTACTTC. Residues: CASSQEVAGYPYEQYF.

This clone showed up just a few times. The DNA for the CDR3 is TGTGCCAGCAGCCAAAGACAGGGGGGCTACGAGCAGTACTTC. Translating gives CASSQRQGGYEQYF. This rearrangement joins TRBV4-2 to TRBJ2-7; 9 positions match TRBD1. The V and J ends lost 2 bases and 3 bases, in that order; junction bases with no gene match: 2. Germline V gene sequence: CDR1 LGHNA, CDR2 YNFKEQ. The CDR3 totals 14 residues.

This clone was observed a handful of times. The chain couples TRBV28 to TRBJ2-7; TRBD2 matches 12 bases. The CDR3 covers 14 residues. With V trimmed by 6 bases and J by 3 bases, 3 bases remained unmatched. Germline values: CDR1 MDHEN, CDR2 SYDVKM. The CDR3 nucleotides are TGTGCCAGCAGGGGACTAGCGGGCAACTACGAGCAGTACTTC. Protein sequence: CASRGLAGNYEQYF.

The CDR3 region is CASRTAGDTQYF. CDR3 sequence (DNA): TGTGCCAGCAGAACCGCGGGAGATACGCAGTATTTT. The chain has TRBV7-2 and TRBJ2-3, with a weak D call TRBD2 (5 bases). Germline CDR1 SGHTA, CDR2 FQGNSA. The ends were cut back, 6 bases at V and 5 bases at J, with 9 bases in the middle. The CDR3 is made up of 12 amino acids.

The CDR3 loop is CASSLPGQGARTEAFF. DNA of the CDR3: TGTGCCAGCAGTTTACCCGGACAGGGGGCGCGGACTGAAGCTTTCTTT. The chain uses TRBV28 and TRBJ1-1, with 11 bases that match TRBD1. CDR1 is MDHEN and CDR2 is SYDVKM in the germline V gene. J lost 5 bases, V lost 2 bases, and 7 bases had no gene match. CDR3 length equals 16 residues.

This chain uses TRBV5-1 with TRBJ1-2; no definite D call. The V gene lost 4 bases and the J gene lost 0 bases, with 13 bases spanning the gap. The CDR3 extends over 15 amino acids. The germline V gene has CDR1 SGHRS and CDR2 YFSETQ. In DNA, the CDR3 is TGCGCCAGCAGCACTGGTCGGGGAGCTAACTATGGCTACACCTTC. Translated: CASSTGRGANYGYTF.

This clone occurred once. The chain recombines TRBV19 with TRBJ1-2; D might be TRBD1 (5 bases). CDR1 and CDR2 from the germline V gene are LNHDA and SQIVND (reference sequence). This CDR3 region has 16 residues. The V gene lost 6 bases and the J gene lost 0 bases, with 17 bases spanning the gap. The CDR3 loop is CASSPTGRTPNYGYTF. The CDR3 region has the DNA TGTGCCAGTAGCCCGACGGGTAGGACACCTAACTATGGCTACACCTTC.